This T cell receptor (beta chain) stems from a study of breast tumors, draining lymph nodes, adjacent tissues. Samples came from axillary lymph nodes draining the breast cancer. Germline CDR1 is SGHVS and CDR2 is FQNEAQ. The CDR3 has 15 amino acids. Via MiXCR, TCRdb re-called the multiplex PCR reads, giving one row per CDR3 protein. There are 160,000 or so distinct CDR3 sequences in the sample; about 30% occur only once, and around 4% lies in the top ten. Study conclusions and caveats: Tumor and nontumor repertoires were significantly more similar in luminal-like than in basal-like breast cancer. Compared with lymph nodes, tumors were less diverse; compared with nontumor tissue, more.

Only one count was recorded for this clonotype. Antigen unknown. A junction end diverges from the germline sequence, so it may reflect a read error. Source material: axillary lymph node tissue. The V and J genes are TRBV7-8 and TRBJ2-2; D might be TRBD1 or TRBD2, each matching 5 bases. The source is a female donor with breast cancer. Some clones in this sample may be carry-over from other donors' samples. The CDR3 region has the DNA TGTGCCAGCAGCTTAGAGTGGGGGAACACCGGGGAGTTGCTTTTT. This sequence encodes CASSLEWGNTGELLF.